The 24 T cell receptor beta chains in this list originate from one sample, sequenced in a study of T cells in women clearing cervical HPV infection. The table came from immunoSEQ multiplex PCR; TCRdb's copy has only in-frame clones and leaves some out. The specimen's table records about 19,000 clones. Source material: blood buffy coat. Every receptor here comes from a woman aged 18-70 years with a cervical HPV16 infection that either progressed to CIN3+ or cleared (not recorded which).

A word on this clone: Coverage ceases 3 residues before the CDR3 finishes, and the germline J gene fills in the end. The chain links TRBV2 to TRBJ1-1, with 7 bases aligning to TRBD1. The CDR3 sequence is 13 residues long. Germline V gives CDR1 SNHLY, CDR2 FYNNEI. V gave up 6 bases and J gave up 0 bases; unmatched junction bases: 1. CDR3 amino acids: CASRQGMNTEAFF. CDR3 DNA (partial): TGTGCCAGCAGACAGGGGATGAACACTGAA. Full variable domain (remainder filled in from reference TRBV2 and TRBJ1-1): EPEVTQTPSHQVTQMGQEVILRCVPISNHLYFYWYRQILGQKVEFLVSFYNNEISEKSEIFDDQFSVERPDGSNFTLKIRSTKLEDSAMYFCASRQGMNTEAFFGQGTRLTVV.

Details on this clone: The CDR3 end is not reached by the read, which stops 3 residues before it; the germline J gene fills it in. The chain carries TRBV6-1 and TRBJ2-2; possibly TRBD1 for D (6 bases). Germline assignment: CDR1 MNHNS and CDR2 SASEGT. There are 13 residues in the CDR3. The CDR3 bases that were read are TGTGCCAGCAGTGAAGCCCGACGGGACAAG. Amino acid sequence: CASSEARRDK. The complete CDR3 sequence is CASSEARRDKLFF.

According to its frequency, this clone is medium-sized. Sequencing ends 3 residues short of the CDR3 end; the germline J gene provides the rest. The chain joins TRBV20-1 to TRBJ1-2; D call uncertain. The germline V gene has CDR1 DFQATT and CDR2 SNEGSKA (reference sequence). This CDR3 region has 14 residues. Incomplete CDR3 DNA: TGCAGTGCTAGAGATTTAGGCGGGAGCAATGAC. Translating it yields CSARDLGGSND. The whole CDR3 region reads CSARDLGGSNDYTF.

About this clone: The read halts 3 residues ahead of the CDR3 end, with the missing end drawn from the germline J gene. V and J are TRBV30 and TRBJ2-3; TRBD1 agrees at 8 bases. Germline V lookup: CDR1 GTSNPN, CDR2 SVGIG (reference sequence). This CDR3 is built from 13 residues. The sequenced CDR3 bases are TGTGCCTGGAGTGTACATGGGACAGGCCCG. This translates into CAWSVHGTGP. The CDR3 reads in full as CAWSVHGTGPQYF. The full variable domain, completed using reference TRBV30 and TRBJ2-3, is SQTIHQWPATLVQPVGSPLSLECTVEGTSNPNLYWYRQAAGRGLQLLFYSVGIGQISSEVPQNLSASRPQDRQFILSSKKLLLSDSGFYLCAWSVHGTGPQYFGPGTRLTVL.

With regard to this clone: From the germline J gene comes the end of the CDR3, since the read stops 3 residues before it. The chain recombines TRBV19 with TRBJ1-5; D perhaps matches TRBD1 (6 bases). This CDR3 comprises 13 residues. Germline CDR1 LNHDA, CDR2 SQIVND (reference sequence). V lost 5 bases and J lost 4, with 9 bases in between. The CDR3 reads CASSVQGNQPQHF. The sequenced part of the CDR3 DNA is TGTGCCAGTAGTGTACAGGGAAATCAGCCC. The full variable domain, with the rest looked up from reference TRBV19 and TRBJ1-5, is DGGITQSPKYLFRKEGQNVTLSCEQNLNHDAMYWYRQDPGQGLRLIYYSQIVNDFQKGDIAEGYSVSREKKESFPLTVTSAQKNPTAFYLCASSVQGNQPQHFGDGTRLSIL.

Regarding this clone: The CDR3 end falls 3 residues outside the read, so it is completed with the germline J gene. V gene TRBV5-1 combines with J gene TRBJ2-7, with a weak D call TRBD1 (6 bases). This CDR3 has 16 amino acids. CDR1 is SGHRS and CDR2 is YFSETQ in the germline V gene. V was pared by 4 bases and J by 2 bases, with 19 bases between. Incomplete CDR3 DNA: TGCGCCAGCAGCGATTGGCCTCGGACAGCTACCTACGAG. This codes for CASSDWPRTATYE. The complete CDR3 reads CASSDWPRTATYEQYF.

On this clone: The sequenced fragment ends 3 residues before the CDR3 boundary, so the rest is inferred from the germline J gene. The V and J genes are TRBV20-1 and TRBJ2-1; 8 bases match TRBD1. CDR1 and CDR2 (germline): DFQATT, SNEGSKA (reference sequence). The CDR3 is made up of 16 amino acids. Losses at the gene ends were 2 bases for V and 3 bases for J; bases not matched to a gene: 9. The covered CDR3 bases are TGCAGTGCTAGAAGGTTGGGACAGGTCGTCTACAATGAG. Translation gives CSARRLGQVVYNE. The complete CDR3 protein is CSARRLGQVVYNEQFF.

Remarks on this clone: The read finishes 3 residues shy of the CDR3 end, and the germline J gene is used to complete it. The V call is TRBV2, the J call TRBJ1-1, with D possibly matching TRBD1 (6 bases). Germline V gene lookup returns CDR1 SNHLY and CDR2 FYNNEI. Trimming shortened V by 7 bases and J by 5 bases, and 14 bases separated the two germline ends. The CDR3 has 13 residues. The covered CDR3 bases are TGTGCCAGCATCCTCAGGGGCGGGACTGAA. Translated, it gives CASILRGGTE. The entire CDR3 protein is CASILRGGTEAFF.

Turning to this clone: The read terminates 3 residues before the CDR3 end, so the remaining end is supplied by the germline J gene. The V call is TRBV5-6, the J call TRBJ1-2; D is ambiguous. Germline V CDR1 and CDR2: SGHDT, YYEEEE. CDR3 length: 14 amino acids. Here the CDR3 reads CASSLDIGDWGYTF. Partial CDR3 DNA: TGTGCCAGCAGCTTGGATATCGGGGATTGGGGC. Combining the CDR3 with reference TRBV5-6 and TRBJ1-2 gives the whole variable domain DAGVTQSPTHLIKTRGQQVTLRCSPKSGHDTVSWYQQALGQGPQFIFQYYEEEERQRGNFPDRFSGHQFPNYSSELNVNALLLGDSALYLCASSLDIGDWGYTFGSGTRLTVV.

As to this clone: The read terminates 3 residues before the CDR3 end, so the remaining end is supplied by the germline J gene. V and J are TRBV5-4 and TRBJ2-5; possible D gene TRBD1, 6 bases. The CDR3 has 14 residues. Per germline, CDR1 SGHNT and CDR2 YYREEE (reference sequence). The V end lost 7 bases, the J end lost 5 bases, and 18 bases lay between the germline ends. The CDR3 loop reads CASRQDTSRETQYF. The sequenced CDR3 bases are TGTGCCAGCCGACAGGACACGTCGAGGGAGACC.

On this clone itself: The read gets to within 3 residues of the CDR3 end, and the germline J gene fills in the rest. The chain recombines TRBV19 with TRBJ1-2; no reliable D call. Looked up from germline, CDR1 is LNHDA and CDR2 is SQIVND (reference sequence). The CDR3 totals 13 residues. CDR3 amino acids: CASSLLGTDTYTF. The CDR3 bases that were read are TGTGCCAGTAGTTTACTAGGTACAGATACC.

For this clone: The read falls 3 residues short of the CDR3 end, and the missing part is taken from the germline J gene. This chain links TRBV20-1 with TRBJ2-3; 12 bases agree with TRBD1. V shed 3 bases and J 4 bases; nucleotides not matched to a gene: 8. This CDR3 contains 16 residues. Germline CDR1 reads DFQATT; CDR2 reads SNEGSKA (reference sequence). The CDR3 sequence is CSARTGQGAFPDTQYF. The sequenced CDR3 bases are TGCAGTGCTAGGACGGGACAGGGGGCCTTTCCAGATACG.

A word on this clone: The read terminates 3 residues ahead of where the CDR3 ends, so the germline J gene completes it. The chain couples TRBV30 to TRBJ1-3; unclear D gene. V was clipped by 2 bases and J by 1 base, with 3 bases between them. This CDR3 contains 12 residues. CDR1 is GTSNPN and CDR2 is SVGIG in the germline V gene (reference sequence). CDR3 sequence: CAWSPSGNTIYF. The part of the CDR3 DNA that was read is TGTGCCTGGAGTCCATCTGGAAACACC.

As to this clone: The read terminates 3 residues before the CDR3 end, so the remaining end is supplied by the germline J gene. The V gene is TRBV6-2 or TRBV6-3, the J gene TRBJ1-5; TRBD1 matches at 9 bases. The CDR3 sequence is 17 residues long. Trimming removed 1 base from V and 4 bases from J; junction bases left unmatched: 8. From germline, CDR1 is MNHEY and CDR2 SVGEGT. CDR3 sequence reads: CASSYWPGQGRNQPQHF. The DNA read from the CDR3 is TGTGCCAGCAGTTACTGGCCGGGACAGGGAAGGAATCAGCCC.

Concerning this clone itself: Sequencing ends 3 residues short of the CDR3 end; the germline J gene provides the rest. The V gene is TRBV19, the J gene TRBJ1-2; D remains ambiguous. Germline CDR1 is LNHDA and CDR2 is SQIVND (reference sequence). This CDR3 region has 15 residues. Trimming removed 10 bases from V and 1 base from J, with 19 bases in between. The CDR3 loop reads CATNTGSSLNYGYTF. The sequenced part of the CDR3 DNA is TGTGCCACCAACACGGGGAGTTCCCTTAACTATGGC.

On this clone itself: Sequencing ends 3 residues short of the CDR3 end; the germline J gene provides the rest. V is TRBV5-1 and J is TRBJ2-7, with TRBD2 identical over 8 bases. The V segment lost 0 bases and the J segment 4 bases; nucleotides outside the gene matches: 6. CDR1 SGHRS and CDR2 YFSETQ come from the germline V gene. This CDR3 has 15 residues. The DNA read from the CDR3 is TGCGCCAGCAGCTTGGCCCGGGGGGGACCTTACGAG. Protein product: CASSLARGGPYE. The complete CDR3 sequence is CASSLARGGPYEQYF. Complete variable domain (other parts from reference TRBV5-1 and TRBJ2-7): KAGVTQTPRYLIKTRGQQVTLSCSPISGHRSVSWYQQTPGQGLQFLFEYFSETQRNKGNFPGRFSGRQFSNSRSEMNVSTLELGDSALYLCASSLARGGPYEQYFGPGTRLTVT.

Regarding this clone: The CDR3 is cut off 3 residues early in the read; its end comes from the germline J gene. The genes are TRBV20-1 and TRBJ1-5; D perhaps matches TRBD1 (6 bases). Trimming left V 0 bases short and J 9 bases short, with 21 bases between. CDR1 and CDR2 from the germline V gene are DFQATT and SNEGSKA (reference sequence). The CDR3 runs 16 residues. The part of the CDR3 DNA that was read is TGCAGTGCTAGAGATCGGGAGCAGGGGAACTTCGGGCCC. Translation gives CSARDREQGNFGP. The entire CDR3 sequence reads CSARDREQGNFGPQHF.

On this clone: The read terminates 3 residues ahead of where the CDR3 ends, so the germline J gene completes it. V usage is TRBV20-1 and J usage is TRBJ1-2; D not resolved. Per the germline V gene, CDR1 is DFQATT and CDR2 is SNEGSKA (reference sequence). This CDR3 comprises 13 residues. V was pared by 3 bases and J by 6 bases, with 14 bases between. CDR3 bases read: TGCAGTGCTAGCGAAAGACTGACCCATGGC. Residues: CSASERLTHG. The whole CDR3 protein is CSASERLTHGYTF.

Details on this clone: The CDR3 end lies 3 residues beyond the end of the read and is filled in from the germline J gene. The chain is built from TRBV30 and TRBJ2-1; 11 bases match TRBD2. With 1 base clipped from V and 5 bases from J, the junction kept 10 bases outside the gene matches. Looked up from germline, CDR1 is GTSNPN and CDR2 is SVGIG (reference sequence). This CDR3 region has 17 residues. The CDR3 spells CAWSGQARLAGHNEQFF. CDR3 bases read: TGTGCCTGGAGTGGACAAGCCCGACTAGCGGGGCACAATGAG.

In regard to this clone: From the germline J gene comes the end of the CDR3, since the read stops 3 residues before it. The chain couples TRBV19 to TRBJ2-1; D ambiguous. The length of the CDR3 is 11 residues. V lost 3 bases and J 8 bases, leaving 5 bases between the germline ends. The germline gives CDR1 LNHDA, CDR2 SQIVND (reference sequence). The CDR3 reads CASSIRDEQFF. Incomplete CDR3 DNA: TGTGCCAGTAGTATTCGCGATGAG.

Note on this clone: The read halts 3 residues ahead of the CDR3 end, with the missing end drawn from the germline J gene. The gene calls are TRBV4-2 and TRBJ2-3; TRBD2 aligns across 12 bases. The V and J ends lost 4 bases and 2 bases, in that order; junction bases with no gene match: 16. Looked up from germline, CDR1 is LGHNA and CDR2 is YNFKEQ. The CDR3 contains 20 residues. The CDR3 DNA, read in part, is TGTGCCAGCAGCCCCCGGACTAGCGGGGATGGTCCTTCCTACACAGATACG. The encoded protein is CASSPRTSGDGPSYTDT. The complete CDR3 sequence is CASSPRTSGDGPSYTDTQYF.

Worth noting for this clone: The read ends 3 residues early relative to the CDR3; the germline J gene fills the gap. V and J are TRBV7-9 and TRBJ2-1; TRBD1 agrees at 9 bases. CDR3 length: 15 amino acids. The V gene's germline CDR1 is SEHNR and CDR2 FQNEAQ (reference sequence). With 7 bases clipped from V and 6 bases from J, the junction kept 10 bases outside the gene matches. The CDR3 spells CASNPGTGRANEQFF. The covered CDR3 bases are TGTGCCAGCAACCCCGGGACAGGGAGAGCCAATGAG.

Comment on this clone: The CDR3 is cut off 3 residues early in the read; its end comes from the germline J gene. The rearrangement uses TRBV29-1 and TRBJ2-3; 16 bases fit TRBD2. The CDR3 loop spans 15 amino acids. Germline V gene lookup returns CDR1 SQVTM and CDR2 ANQGSEA. Partial CDR3 DNA: TGCAGCGTAGGGACTAGCGGGGGGGCGTGGGAGACG. Amino acids: CSVGTSGGAWET. The entire CDR3 protein reads CSVGTSGGAWETQYF.

As concerns this clone: The CDR3 goes on 3 residues after the read ends, and that part is filled in from the germline J gene. The V call is TRBV7-9, the J call TRBJ1-2; D is unresolved. Per the germline V gene, CDR1 is SEHNR and CDR2 is FQNEAQ (reference sequence). The CDR3 runs to 13 residues. The CDR3 bases that were read are TGTGCCAGCAGCCGGGGAGGGAACAATGAC. Translating it yields CASSRGGNND. In full, the CDR3 reads CASSRGGNNDYTF.